The 32 T cell receptor beta chains below all came from one sample that was sequenced in a study of T cell responses to AZD1222 COVID-19 vaccine (dated by TCRdb to the early 2020s). Receptor libraries were prepared by the immunoSEQ multiplex PCR assay. TCRdb re-hosts the immuneACCESS table, in-frame sequences only. Its copies lack some clones; in the studies checked, an unresolved V gene accounts for under half of them, and the cause for the rest is not known. This sample has roughly 140,000 clones in its table, and over 85% of those were observed once. The ten top clones hold over 1.5% of the sample. The time point tag for this specimen amounts to: baseline before first vaccination. Source: peripheral blood, taken on day 0 of AZD1222 vaccination. Receptor source: an adult in good health.

This clone was seen only once. The chain carries TRBV10-3 and TRBJ2-2; the D is unclear. The V and J ends lost 0 bases and 6 bases respectively, with 2 bases between them. Germline assignment: CDR1 ENHRY and CDR2 SYGVKD. This CDR3 is built from 12 residues. The CDR3 sequence is CAISESAGELFF. The CDR3 DNA is TGTGCCATCAGTGAGTCCGCCGGGGAGCTGTTTTTT.

The chain recombines TRBV5-6 with TRBJ1-1, with 7 nucleotides matching TRBD1. The CDR3 spans 17 residues. The trim removed 4 bases at V and 1 base at J, leaving 13 bases unmatched. Germline V gene lookup returns CDR1 SGHDT and CDR2 YYEEEE. The CDR3 here is CASSPLTRQGPNTEAFF. CDR3 DNA: TGTGCCAGCAGCCCACTAACCCGACAGGGCCCGAACACTGAAGCTTTCTTT. The full variable domain, its missing parts supplied by reference TRBV5-6 and TRBJ1-1, is DAGVTQSPTHLIKTRGQQVTLRCSPKSGHDTVSWYQQALGQGPQFIFQYYEEEERQRGNFPDRFSGHQFPNYSSELNVNALLLGDSALYLCASSPLTRQGPNTEAFFGQGTRLTVV.

The V gene is TRBV9, the J gene TRBJ1-3, with 7 bases identical to TRBD1. With 3 bases clipped from V and 1 base from J, the junction kept 16 bases outside the gene matches. This CDR3 spans 19 amino acids. The germline V gene encodes CDR1 SGDLS and CDR2 YYNGEE. CDR3 protein: CASSATSLGGLSSGNTIYF. Written as DNA, the CDR3 is TGTGCCAGCAGCGCAACCTCCTTAGGGGGCCTTAGTTCTGGAAACACCATATATTTT.

The gene calls are TRBV5-1 and TRBJ2-5; D is unclear. From germline, CDR1 is SGHRS and CDR2 YFSETQ. The V gene lost 0 bases and the J gene lost 4 bases, with 1 base spanning the gap. The CDR3 totals 11 residues. CDR3 bases: TGCGCCAGCAGCTTGGTAGAGACCCAGTACTTC. Translated, it gives CASSLVETQYF.

This chain connects TRBV6-2 or TRBV6-3 to TRBJ2-4; D remains unclear. The CDR3 extends over 16 amino acids. CDR1 MNHEY and CDR2 SVGEGT come from the germline V gene. The V gene lost 5 bases and the J gene lost 0 bases, with 14 bases spanning the gap. The DNA for the CDR3 is TGTGCCAGCAGTCCCCGACGGCTCCTAGCCAAAAACATTCAGTACTTC. It yields the protein CASSPRRLLAKNIQYF.

CDR3 loop: CASSVSGYPQETQYF. CDR3 nucleotide sequence: TGTGCCAGCAGCGTCTCAGGGTACCCCCAAGAGACCCAGTACTTC. The chain has TRBV9 and TRBJ2-5, with D perhaps TRBD1 (5 bases). This CDR3 has 15 residues. The V end lost 2 bases, the J end lost 1 base, and 12 bases lay between the germline ends. The germline V gene has CDR1 SGDLS and CDR2 YYNGEE.

Here the CDR3 reads CASSHREDQPQHF. The CDR3 region has the DNA TGTGCCAGCAGCCACAGGGAGGATCAGCCCCAGCATTTT. The rearrangement links TRBV3-1 (or the pseudogene TRBV3-2) to TRBJ1-5; tentatively, D is TRBD1 (5 bases). The CDR3 is made up of 13 amino acids. Trimming took 3 bases from V and 5 from J, leaving 8 bases between them. Germline values: CDR1 LGHDT, CDR2 YNNKEL (reference sequence).

This chain connects TRBV29-1 to TRBJ2-1, with D possibly being TRBD1 (6 bases). The CDR3 runs to 14 residues. Germline V gene sequence: CDR1 SQVTM, CDR2 ANQGSEA. The V end was cut by 3 bases, the J end by 7 bases, with 16 bases between. The CDR3 region is CSVERRGLRNEQFF. CDR3 coding DNA: TGCAGCGTTGAGCGAAGGGGGTTGCGGAATGAGCAGTTCTTC.

The V and J genes are TRBV29-1 and TRBJ2-3; TRBD1 matches 9 bases. After removal of 7 bases from V and 3 bases from J, the junction contained 5 bases not matched to a gene. Germline CDR1 reads SQVTM; CDR2 reads ANQGSEA. The CDR3 totals 13 residues. The CDR3 region is CSGRDRVTDTQYF. Here the CDR3 DNA reads TGCAGCGGCCGGGACAGGGTTACAGATACGCAGTATTTT.

The chain employs TRBV30 and TRBJ1-5, with 8 bases fitting TRBD1. In germline, CDR1 is GTSNPN, CDR2 SVGIG (reference sequence). V lost 3 bases to trimming and J lost 6 bases; unmatched junction nucleotides: 4. The CDR3 consists of 13 residues. Here the CDR3 reads CAWSSGGGQPQHF. For the CDR3, the DNA is TGTGCCTGGAGCTCAGGGGGCGGTCAGCCCCAGCATTTT.

The chain combines TRBV6-1 with TRBJ1-6; D is unclear. The germline V and J ends were trimmed by 3 bases and 6 bases, with 3 bases remaining between them. Germline CDR1 MNHNS, CDR2 SASEGT. The CDR3 is 12 residues long. CDR3 DNA sequence: TGTGCCAGCAGTGATCGTAATTCACCCCTCCACTTT. Amino acid sequence: CASSDRNSPLHF.

A single count supports this clone. The V call is TRBV3-1 (or the pseudogene TRBV3-2), the J call TRBJ1-6, with D unresolved. The CDR3 contains 13 residues. Germline V gene sequence: CDR1 LGHDT, CDR2 YNNKEL (reference sequence). V lost 2 bases and J 9 bases, leaving 8 bases between the germline ends. CDR3 residues: CASSQISGSPLHF. The DNA for the CDR3 is TGTGCCAGCAGCCAAATCTCGGGTTCACCCCTCCACTTT.

The V gene is TRBV6-5, the J gene TRBJ2-7; a weak D match, TRBD1 (6 bases). Germline CDR1 is MNHEY and CDR2 is SVGAGI. The germline V and J ends were trimmed by 2 bases and 2 bases, with 13 bases remaining between them. The CDR3 sequence is 15 residues long. CDR3 DNA: TGTGCCAGCAGTTACGGGGCAGGGGTGGCCTACGAGCAGTACTTC. Residues: CASSYGAGVAYEQYF.

The chain has TRBV6-2 or TRBV6-3 and TRBJ2-2; TRBD2 might be the D (5 bases). Germline loops: CDR1 MNHEY, CDR2 SVGEGT. Deletions cut 2 bases from V and 3 bases from J, with 10 bases between. The CDR3 sequence is 15 residues long. The CDR3 nucleotides are TGTGCCAGCAGTTACCCCCCCGGGGACACCGGGGAGCTGTTTTTT. Amino acids: CASSYPPGDTGELFF.

V is TRBV19 and J is TRBJ1-2; D remains unclear. The germline V gene encodes CDR1 LNHDA and CDR2 SQIVND (reference sequence). There are 12 residues in the CDR3. Trimming stripped 3 bases from V and 5 bases from J, with 7 bases between. The CDR3 loop reads CASSMHSYGYTF. The CDR3 nucleotides read TGTGCCAGTAGTATGCACAGTTATGGCTACACCTTC.

This clone occurred once. V and J are TRBV27 and TRBJ2-5, with D unclear. CDR1 and CDR2 from the germline V gene are MNHEY and SMNVEV (reference sequence). V was pared by 1 base and J by 4 bases, with 4 bases between. The length of the CDR3 is 12 residues. CDR3 loop: CASSLLGETQYF. CDR3 nucleotide sequence: TGTGCCAGCAGTTTATTGGGAGAGACCCAGTACTTC.

This clone was detected once. This chain uses TRBV11-3 with TRBJ1-3; possible D gene TRBD1, 5 bases. Germline V lookup: CDR1 SGHNT, CDR2 YENEEA. CDR3 length: 14 residues. Trimming removed 5 bases at V and 0 bases at J, with 8 bases between. The CDR3 here is CASSRGFSGNTIYF. The DNA of the CDR3 is TGTGCCAGCAGCCGGGGCTTCTCTGGAAACACCATATATTTT.

The chain employs TRBV6-5 and TRBJ1-6; no clear D. Germline CDR1 reads MNHEY; CDR2 reads SVGAGI. This CDR3 has 14 amino acids. The ends were cut back, 0 bases at V and 2 bases at J, with 2 bases in the middle. CDR3 DNA sequence: TGTGCCAGCAGTTACTCCGCCTATAATTCACCCCTCCACTTT. Its protein product is CASSYSAYNSPLHF.

This chain links TRBV28 with TRBJ1-2, with TRBD1 matching 8 bases. There are 13 residues in the CDR3. Trimming took 4 bases from V and 5 from J; bases not matched to a gene: 3. Germline V CDR1 and CDR2: MDHEN, SYDVKM. In nucleotides, the CDR3 is TGTGCCAGCAGTTCAGGGGGCGCGTATGGCTACACCTTC. Protein sequence: CASSSGGAYGYTF.

This clone was recorded once. The DNA of the CDR3 is TGTGCCACCAGTGATTTGACAGGGGCGAGTATGTTGGAGCAGTTCTTC. Translated, it gives CATSDLTGASMLEQFF. The chain combines TRBV24-1 with TRBJ2-1, with 7 bases lining up with TRBD1. The CDR3 spans 16 residues. The germline CDR1 and CDR2 sequences are KGHDR and SFDVKD. The V and J ends lost 0 bases and 10 bases, in that order; junction bases with no gene match: 11.

This sequence joins TRBV6-5 and TRBJ2-7; D is tentatively TRBD1 or TRBD2 (5 bases each). In germline, CDR1 is MNHEY, CDR2 SVGAGI. The V end lost 8 bases, the J end lost 2 bases, and 16 bases lay between the germline ends. The CDR3 is made up of 14 amino acids. The CDR3 region has the DNA TGTGCCAGCCGCACGGGGCTAGTTACCTACGAGCAGTACTTC. Its translation is CASRTGLVTYEQYF.

The rearrangement joins TRBV3-1 (or the pseudogene TRBV3-2) to TRBJ2-1; 13 bases match TRBD2. The CDR3 length is 16 residues. Germline V lookup: CDR1 LGHDT, CDR2 YNNKEL (reference sequence). V shed 0 bases, J shed 7 bases, and the junction held 3 bases outside the gene matches. The CDR3 nucleotides are TGTGCCAGCAGCCAAGAGGGACTAGCGGGACTTAATGAGCAGTTCTTC. As protein: CASSQEGLAGLNEQFF.

The chain links TRBV7-8 to TRBJ2-5, with D tentatively TRBD2 (5 bases). The CDR3 sequence is 14 residues long. Germline values: CDR1 SGHVS, CDR2 FQNEAQ. V lost 0 bases and J lost 4, with 9 bases in between. This CDR3 reads CASSLAFAGETQYF. The CDR3 DNA sequence: TGTGCCAGCAGCTTAGCTTTCGCGGGAGAGACCCAGTACTTC.

V gene TRBV28 combines with J gene TRBJ2-3; no clear D. The CDR3 is 13 amino acids. V was trimmed by 6 bases and J by 2 bases, leaving 9 bases between them. CDR1 is MDHEN, CDR2 SYDVKM, per germline. The CDR3 bases are TGTGCCAGCAGCTCCACCTACACAGATACGCAGTATTTT. It encodes CASSSTYTDTQYF.

This chain connects TRBV9 to TRBJ1-1; D gene unclear. Germline lookup yields CDR1 SGDLS and CDR2 YYNGEE. Trimming left V 3 bases short and J 0 bases short, with 15 bases between. CDR3 size: 16 residues. The CDR3 DNA reads as TGTGCCAGCAGCGCCCTCACGGCGAGGGTGAACACTGAAGCTTTCTTT. Amino acid sequence: CASSALTARVNTEAFF.

This rearrangement joins TRBV16 to TRBJ1-4; no clear D gene. Germline V gene lookup returns CDR1 KGHSY and CDR2 FQNENV. This CDR3 region has 15 residues. Trimming cost V 1 base and J 2 bases, with 8 bases left between them. The CDR3 DNA reads as TGTGCCAGCAGCCAATTTGACCAGACTAATGAAAAACTGTTTTTT. This translates into CASSQFDQTNEKLFF.

The J gene is TRBJ1-1, the V gene TRBV29-1; D perhaps matches TRBD1 (5 bases). Looked up from germline, CDR1 is SQVTM and CDR2 is ANQGSEA. CDR3 size: 13 residues. The V end was cut by 6 bases, the J end by 4 bases, with 15 bases between. The CDR3 is CSVPTEGSTEAFF. CDR3 DNA: TGCAGCGTGCCTACGGAGGGGTCCACTGAAGCTTTCTTT.

This clone was picked up a small number of times. The J gene is TRBJ2-1, the V gene TRBV9, with D hard to call. The CDR3 runs 13 residues. V lost 5 bases to trimming and J lost 3 bases, with 9 bases between them. Per the germline V gene, CDR1 is SGDLS and CDR2 is YYNGEE. The CDR3 DNA is TGTGCCAGCAGTCTAGACCTCTACAATGAGCAGTTCTTC. Protein product: CASSLDLYNEQFF.

This chain connects TRBV5-1 to TRBJ2-1, with D possibly TRBD1 on 6 matching bases. The CDR3 loop spans 14 amino acids. Trimming left V 0 bases short and J 8 bases short, with 12 bases between. Germline V gene sequence: CDR1 SGHRS, CDR2 YFSETQ. CDR3 bases: TGCGCCAGCAGCTTGGAACAGGGCCGGGATGAGCAGTTCTTC. It translates to CASSLEQGRDEQFF.

The chain combines TRBV9 with TRBJ2-1; 12 bases are a match to TRBD2. V shed 4 bases, J shed 7 bases, and the junction held 9 bases outside the gene matches. Per germline, CDR1 SGDLS and CDR2 YYNGEE. CDR3 length: 16 residues. The DNA of the CDR3 is TGTGCCAGCAGCTGGGAACCTAGCGGGAGGGGGAATGAGCAGTTCTTC. The encoded protein is CASSWEPSGRGNEQFF.

The chain recombines TRBV19 with TRBJ1-2; D is perhaps TRBD1 (5 bases). There are 15 residues in the CDR3. The germline V and J ends were trimmed by 4 bases and 2 bases, with 14 bases remaining between them. CDR1 is LNHDA and CDR2 is SQIVND in the germline V gene (reference sequence). CDR3: CASSRRDGGNYGYTF. The CDR3 DNA is TGTGCCAGTAGTAGGCGGGACGGCGGGAACTATGGCTACACCTTC.

CDR3 DNA sequence: TGTGCCAGCAGTTACTCCCCCTCTGGAAACACCATATATTTT. This codes for CASSYSPSGNTIYF. This sequence joins TRBV6-6 and TRBJ1-3, with D unresolved. The CDR3 has 14 amino acids. Trimming stripped 0 bases from V and 0 bases from J, with 3 bases between. Per the germline V gene, CDR1 is MNHNY and CDR2 is SVGAGI (reference sequence).